Reported below is one TCR beta chain. TCRdb fed the RT-PCR reads into MiXCR, producing one record per CDR3 protein. Among almost 700,000 distinct CDR3 sequences, 14% were seen once, and the ten largest hold 3.6%. The ends lost 4 bases at V and 3 bases at J; junction bases unmatched: 5. The germline V gene has CDR1 SQVTM and CDR2 ANQGSEA. This CDR3 has 14 amino acids. V usage is TRBV29-1 and J usage is TRBJ2-1, with 8 bases lining up with TRBD1. The clonotype was recovered from a female donor in good health, serving as a healthy control. Sequenced sample: memory CD4+ T cells from blood. In DNA, the CDR3 is TGCAGCGTTGTGGGACAGGCAATCTACAATGAGCAGTTCTTC. Its protein product is CSVVGQAIYNEQFF.